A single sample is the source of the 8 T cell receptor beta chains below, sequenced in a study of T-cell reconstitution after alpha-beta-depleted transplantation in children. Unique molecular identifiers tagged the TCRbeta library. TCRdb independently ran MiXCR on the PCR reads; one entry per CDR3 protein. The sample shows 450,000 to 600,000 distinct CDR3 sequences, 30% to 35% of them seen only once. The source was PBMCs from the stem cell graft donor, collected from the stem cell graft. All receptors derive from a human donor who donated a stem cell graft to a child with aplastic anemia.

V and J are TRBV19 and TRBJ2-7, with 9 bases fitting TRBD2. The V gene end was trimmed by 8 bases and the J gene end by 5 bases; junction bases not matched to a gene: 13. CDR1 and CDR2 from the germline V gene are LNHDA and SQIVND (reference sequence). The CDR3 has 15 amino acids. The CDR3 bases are TGTGCCAGTCCCATAGCGGGAGAAAGTGAAAACGAGCAGTACGTC. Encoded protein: CASPIAGESENEQYV.

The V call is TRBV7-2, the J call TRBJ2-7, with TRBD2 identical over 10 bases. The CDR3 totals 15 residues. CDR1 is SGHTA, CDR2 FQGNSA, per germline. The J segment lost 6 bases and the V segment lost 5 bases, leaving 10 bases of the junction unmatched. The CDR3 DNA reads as TGTGCCAGCAGCCGAGCGGGAGGGCCGTACGGCGAGCAGTACTTC. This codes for CASSRAGGPYGEQYF.

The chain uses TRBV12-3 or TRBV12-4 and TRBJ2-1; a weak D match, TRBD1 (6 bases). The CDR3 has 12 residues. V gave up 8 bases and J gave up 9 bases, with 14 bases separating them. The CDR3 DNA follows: TGTGCCAGCGAGGGGGTTCGGGGTGAGCAGTTCTTC. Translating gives CASEGVRGEQFF.

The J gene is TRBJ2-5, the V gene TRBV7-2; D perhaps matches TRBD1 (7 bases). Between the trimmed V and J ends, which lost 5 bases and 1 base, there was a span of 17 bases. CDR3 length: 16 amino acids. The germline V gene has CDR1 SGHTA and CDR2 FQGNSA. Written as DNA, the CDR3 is TGTGCCAGCAGCACCCAGGGGGGCGGCAGCCAAGAGACCCAGTACTTC. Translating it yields CASSTQGGGSQETQYF. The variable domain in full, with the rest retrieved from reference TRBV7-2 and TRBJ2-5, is GAGVSQSPSNKVTEKGKDVELRCDPISGHTALYWYRQSLGQGLEFLIYFQGNSAPDKSGLPSDRFSAERTGGSVSTLTIQRTQQEDSAVYLCASSTQGGGSQETQYFGPGTRLLVL.

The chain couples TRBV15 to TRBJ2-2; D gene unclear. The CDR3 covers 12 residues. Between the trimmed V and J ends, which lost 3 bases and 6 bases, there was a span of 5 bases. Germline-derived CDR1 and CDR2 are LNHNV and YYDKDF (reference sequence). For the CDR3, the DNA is TGTGCCACCAGCAGGTGGGCCGGGGAGCTGTTTTTT. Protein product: CATSRWAGELFF.

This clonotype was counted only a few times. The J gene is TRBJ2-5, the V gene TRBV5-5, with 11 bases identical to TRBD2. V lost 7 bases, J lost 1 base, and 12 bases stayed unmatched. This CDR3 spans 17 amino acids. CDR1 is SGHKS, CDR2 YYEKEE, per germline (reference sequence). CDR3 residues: CASRLVPSGRFQETQYF. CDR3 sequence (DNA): TGTGCCAGCCGGCTCGTCCCTAGCGGGAGGTTCCAAGAGACCCAGTACTTC.

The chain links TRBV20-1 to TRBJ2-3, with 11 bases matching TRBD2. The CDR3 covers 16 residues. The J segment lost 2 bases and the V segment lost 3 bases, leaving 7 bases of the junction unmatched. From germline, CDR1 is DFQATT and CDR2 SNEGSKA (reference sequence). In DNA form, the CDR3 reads TGCAGTGCTAGGCCCGCGACTAGCGGGGACACAGATACGCAGTATTTT. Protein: CSARPATSGDTDTQYF.

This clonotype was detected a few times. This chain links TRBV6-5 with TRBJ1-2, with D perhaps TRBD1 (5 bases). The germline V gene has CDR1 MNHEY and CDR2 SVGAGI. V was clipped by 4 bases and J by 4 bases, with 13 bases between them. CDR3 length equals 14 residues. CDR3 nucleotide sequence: TGTGCCAGCAGTTTCCAGGCAGGGCTCTATGGCTACACCTTC. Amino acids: CASSFQAGLYGYTF.